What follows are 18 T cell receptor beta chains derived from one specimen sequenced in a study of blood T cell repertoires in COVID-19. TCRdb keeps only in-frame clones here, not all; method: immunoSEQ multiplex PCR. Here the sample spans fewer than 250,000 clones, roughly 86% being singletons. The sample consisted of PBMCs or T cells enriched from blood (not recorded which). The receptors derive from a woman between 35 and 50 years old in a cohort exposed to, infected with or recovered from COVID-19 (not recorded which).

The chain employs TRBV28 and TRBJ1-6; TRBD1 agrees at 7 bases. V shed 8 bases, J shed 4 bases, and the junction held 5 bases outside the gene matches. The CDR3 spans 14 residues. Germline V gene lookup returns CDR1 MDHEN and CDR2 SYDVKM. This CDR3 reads CASHRGPYNSPLHF. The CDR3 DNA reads TGTGCCAGCCACAGGGGTCCGTATAATTCACCCCTCCACTTT.

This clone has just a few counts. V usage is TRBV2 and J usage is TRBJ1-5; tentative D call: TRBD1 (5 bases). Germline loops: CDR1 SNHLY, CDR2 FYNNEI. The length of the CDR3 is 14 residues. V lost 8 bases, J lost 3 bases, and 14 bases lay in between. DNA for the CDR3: TGTGCCAGCCCTGACAGAATAGACAATCAGCCCCAGCATTTT. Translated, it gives CASPDRIDNQPQHF.

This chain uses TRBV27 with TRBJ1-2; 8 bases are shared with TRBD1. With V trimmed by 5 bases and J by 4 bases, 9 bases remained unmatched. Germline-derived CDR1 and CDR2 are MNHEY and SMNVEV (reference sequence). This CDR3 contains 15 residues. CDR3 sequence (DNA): TGTGCCAGCAGTCCGAAAACAGGGGGTGTCTATGGCTACACCTTC. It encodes CASSPKTGGVYGYTF.

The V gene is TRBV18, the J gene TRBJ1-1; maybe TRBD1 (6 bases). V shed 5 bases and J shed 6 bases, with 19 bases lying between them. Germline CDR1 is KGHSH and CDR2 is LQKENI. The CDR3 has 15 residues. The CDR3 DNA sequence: TGTGCCAGCTCAACTGAAGCGGGGGCTTGGGCTGAAGCTTTCTTT. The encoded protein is CASSTEAGAWAEAFF.

In nucleotides, the CDR3 is TGCGCCAGCAGTTCGGGTTTTGGCAATCAGCCCCAGCATTTT. It translates to CASSSGFGNQPQHF. The chain joins TRBV5-1 to TRBJ1-5; D remains ambiguous. CDR1 is SGHRS, CDR2 YFSETQ, per germline. V was cut by 5 bases and J by 2 bases, with 11 bases left in between. This CDR3 is built from 14 residues.

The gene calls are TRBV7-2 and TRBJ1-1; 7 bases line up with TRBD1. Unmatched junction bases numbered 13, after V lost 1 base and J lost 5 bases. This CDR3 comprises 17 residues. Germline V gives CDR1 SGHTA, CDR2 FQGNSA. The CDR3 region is CASSLERVGGARTEAFF. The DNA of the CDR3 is TGTGCCAGCAGCTTAGAACGAGTAGGGGGCGCGAGAACTGAAGCTTTCTTT.

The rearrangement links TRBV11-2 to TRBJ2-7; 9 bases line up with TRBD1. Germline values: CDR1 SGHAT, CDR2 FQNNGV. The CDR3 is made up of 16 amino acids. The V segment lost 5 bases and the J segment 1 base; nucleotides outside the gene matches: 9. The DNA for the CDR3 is TGTGCCAGCAGCCTTACTGGGGGACAGGGTTCCTACGAGCAGTACTTC. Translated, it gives CASSLTGGQGSYEQYF.

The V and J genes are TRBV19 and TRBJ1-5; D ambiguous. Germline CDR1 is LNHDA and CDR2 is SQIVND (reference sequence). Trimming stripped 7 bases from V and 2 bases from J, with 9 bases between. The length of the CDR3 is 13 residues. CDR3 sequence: CASTPQGNQPQHF. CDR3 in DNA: TGTGCCAGTACTCCCCAGGGCAATCAGCCCCAGCATTTT.

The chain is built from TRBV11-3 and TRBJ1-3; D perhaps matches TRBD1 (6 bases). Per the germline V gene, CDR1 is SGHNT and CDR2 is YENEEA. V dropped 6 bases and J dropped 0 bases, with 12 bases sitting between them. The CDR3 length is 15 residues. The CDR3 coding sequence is TGTGCCAGCAGTCAGACAGGCTACTCTGGAAACACCATATATTTT. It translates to CASSQTGYSGNTIYF.

CDR3 protein: CASSPLAGRHASGANVLTF. In nucleotides, the CDR3 is TGTGCCAGCAGCCCCTTGGCTGGCAGACATGCTTCTGGGGCCAACGTCCTGACTTTC. The chain links TRBV3-1 (or the pseudogene TRBV3-2) to TRBJ2-6; D remains unclear. V was cut by 4 bases and J by 1 base, with 20 bases left in between. Per germline, CDR1 LGHDT and CDR2 YNNKEL (reference sequence). The CDR3 has 19 amino acids.

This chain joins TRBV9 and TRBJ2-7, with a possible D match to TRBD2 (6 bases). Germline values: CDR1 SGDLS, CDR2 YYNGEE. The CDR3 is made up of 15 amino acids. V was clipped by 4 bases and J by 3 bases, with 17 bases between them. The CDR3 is CASSPTSRTYYEQYF. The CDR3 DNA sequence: TGTGCCAGCAGCCCTACTAGCAGAACTTACTACGAGCAGTACTTC.

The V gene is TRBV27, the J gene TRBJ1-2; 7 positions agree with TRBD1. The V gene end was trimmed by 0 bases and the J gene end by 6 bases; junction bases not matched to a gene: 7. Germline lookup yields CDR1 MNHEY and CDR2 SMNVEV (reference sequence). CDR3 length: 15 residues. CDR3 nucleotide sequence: TGTGCCAGCAGTTTATCGGCAGGGGGGCTCGATGGCTACACCTTC. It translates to CASSLSAGGLDGYTF.

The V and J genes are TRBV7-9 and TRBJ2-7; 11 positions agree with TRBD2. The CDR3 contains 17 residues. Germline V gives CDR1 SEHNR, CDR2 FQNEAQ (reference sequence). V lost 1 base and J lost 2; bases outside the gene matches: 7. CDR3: CASSLGLAGGRTYEQYF. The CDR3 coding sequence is TGTGCCAGCAGCTTAGGGCTAGCGGGGGGCCGCACCTACGAGCAGTACTTC.

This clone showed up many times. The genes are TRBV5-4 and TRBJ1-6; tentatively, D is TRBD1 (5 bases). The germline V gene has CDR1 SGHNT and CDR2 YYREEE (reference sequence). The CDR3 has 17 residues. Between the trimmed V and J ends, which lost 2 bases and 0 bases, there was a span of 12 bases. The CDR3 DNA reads TGTGCCAGCAGCTTATTTGGGGGGAGCTCCTATAATTCACCCCTCCACTTT. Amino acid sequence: CASSLFGGSSYNSPLHF.

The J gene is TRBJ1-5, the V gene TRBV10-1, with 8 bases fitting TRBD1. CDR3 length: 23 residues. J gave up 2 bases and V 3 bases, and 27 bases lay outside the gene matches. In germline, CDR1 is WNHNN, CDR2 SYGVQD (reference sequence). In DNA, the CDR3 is TGCGCCAGCAGTGACGAGAACAAGGAATCAGCCGGACAGGGAGGTATCGGCAATCAGCCCCAGCATTTT. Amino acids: CASSDENKESAGQGGIGNQPQHF.

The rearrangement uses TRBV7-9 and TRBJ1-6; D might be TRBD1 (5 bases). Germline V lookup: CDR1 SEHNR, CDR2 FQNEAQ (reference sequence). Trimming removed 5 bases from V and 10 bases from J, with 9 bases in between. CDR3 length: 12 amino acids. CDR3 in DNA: TGTGCCAGCAGCAGACAGAACTCACCCCTCCACTTT. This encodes CASSRQNSPLHF.

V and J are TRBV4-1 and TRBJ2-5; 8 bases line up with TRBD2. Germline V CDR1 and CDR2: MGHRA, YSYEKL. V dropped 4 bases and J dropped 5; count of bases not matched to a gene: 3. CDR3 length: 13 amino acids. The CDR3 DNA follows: TGCGCCAGCAGCCCAGCGGGAGCGGAGACCCAGTACTTC. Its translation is CASSPAGAETQYF.

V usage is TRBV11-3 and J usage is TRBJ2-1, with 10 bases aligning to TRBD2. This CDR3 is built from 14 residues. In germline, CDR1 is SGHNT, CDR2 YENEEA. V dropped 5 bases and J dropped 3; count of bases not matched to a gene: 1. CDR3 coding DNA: TGTGCCAGCAGCCAGCGGGGGGGCTACAATGAGCAGTTCTTC. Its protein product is CASSQRGGYNEQFF.